What follows are 22 T cell receptor beta chains derived from one specimen sequenced in a study of OX40 agonist ivuxolimab in advanced cancers. Only in-frame clones appear in the TCRdb table, and some are missing; sequencing was by immunoSEQ multiplex PCR. The table has 43,000 or so clones, around 90% seen once. The material sequenced was CD4+ or CD8+ T cells sorted from blood, taken in a trial of the OX40 agonist ivuxolimab. These receptors originate from an adult with an advanced solid tumor such as melanoma, head and neck, liver or kidney cancer.

The chain couples TRBV5-1 to TRBJ2-7, with 9 bases matching TRBD2. This CDR3 spans 14 amino acids. The trim removed 2 bases at V and 4 bases at J, leaving 4 bases unmatched. Per the germline V gene, CDR1 is SGHRS and CDR2 is YFSETQ. CDR3 DNA: TGCGCCAGCAGCTTCAGTGGACTAGCGTACGAGCAGTACTTC. Amino acid sequence: CASSFSGLAYEQYF.

The rearrangement uses TRBV9 and TRBJ2-7; D call uncertain. The CDR3 spans 13 residues. The V end lost 0 bases, the J end lost 6 bases, and 10 bases lay between the germline ends. Germline CDR1 is SGDLS and CDR2 is YYNGEE. The CDR3 DNA reads TGTGCCAGCAGCGTAGAGTCCCACGCCGAGCAGTACTTC. Encoded protein: CASSVESHAEQYF.

The CDR3: CASRTKNEQFF. CDR3 sequence (DNA): TGTGCCAGCAGAACGAAGAATGAGCAGTTCTTC. The chain recombines TRBV6-5 with TRBJ2-1; D uncertain. The germline V gene has CDR1 MNHEY and CDR2 SVGAGI. CDR3 length: 11 residues. V was pared by 6 bases and J by 7 bases, with 7 bases between.

The chain joins TRBV6-1 to TRBJ1-2, with 7 bases matching TRBD1. CDR1 MNHNS and CDR2 SASEGT come from the germline V gene. Trimming took 5 bases from V and 4 from J; bases not matched to a gene: 7. This CDR3 comprises 14 residues. The CDR3 DNA is TGTGCCAGCAGTTCAACCGGGACAGTCTATGGCTACACCTTC. Protein product: CASSSTGTVYGYTF.

The chain links TRBV6-4 to TRBJ2-5; TRBD2 agrees at 11 bases. The CDR3 has 15 amino acids. Germline values: CDR1 MRHNA, CDR2 SNTAGT. J gave up 5 bases and V 3 bases, and 5 bases lay outside the gene matches. The CDR3 protein is CASSEGTSGWETQYF. The CDR3 bases are TGTGCCAGCAGTGAGGGGACTAGCGGTTGGGAGACCCAGTACTTC.

This CDR3 is CASSASPGGDEKLFF. CDR3 coding DNA: TGTGCCAGCAGCGCTAGCCCAGGGGGGGATGAAAAACTGTTTTTT. The chain employs TRBV7-6 and TRBJ1-4; TRBD1 matches at 7 bases. Germline CDR1 and CDR2: SGHVS and FNYEAQ. The CDR3 covers 15 residues. Trimming took 5 bases from V and 6 from J; bases not matched to a gene: 9.

This clone was seen only a few times. The rearrangement joins TRBV14 to TRBJ1-3; D remains unclear. This CDR3 is 11 amino acids long. CDR1 is SGHDN, CDR2 FVKESK, per germline. V was trimmed by 10 bases and J by 1 base, leaving 5 bases between them. DNA of the CDR3: TGTGCCATTCTATCTGGAAACACCATATATTTT. Protein product: CAILSGNTIYF.

The V call is TRBV4-2, the J call TRBJ1-3; TRBD1 matches at 7 bases. The germline gives CDR1 LGHNA, CDR2 YNFKEQ. V shed 3 bases and J 4 bases; nucleotides not matched to a gene: 9. This CDR3 has 16 amino acids. For the CDR3, the DNA is TGTGCCAGCAGCCACAGCGTAGACAGGGCGGGAAACACCATATATTTT. It yields the protein CASSHSVDRAGNTIYF.

CDR3 DNA sequence: TGTGCCAGCAGCGCACTAGCGGGGGGTTACAATGAGCAGTTCTTC. It encodes CASSALAGGYNEQFF. V is TRBV4-2 and J is TRBJ2-1, with TRBD2 matching 12 bases. Germline CDR1 LGHNA, CDR2 YNFKEQ. J lost 4 bases, V lost 5 bases, and 3 bases had no gene match. CDR3 length: 15 residues.

This clone was recorded only once. The V call is TRBV29-1, the J call TRBJ2-3, with 12 positions matching TRBD2. Germline CDR1 reads SQVTM; CDR2 reads ANQGSEA. This CDR3 has 18 residues. After removal of 3 bases from V and 3 bases from J, the junction contained 13 bases not matched to a gene. The CDR3 DNA follows: TGCAGCGTTGAGAAATTCGGACTAGCGGGATTTGAGACAGATACGCAGTATTTT. As protein: CSVEKFGLAGFETDTQYF.

The chain employs TRBV4-1 and TRBJ2-1, with TRBD2 identical over 8 bases. The CDR3 runs 14 residues. Trimming cost V 4 bases and J 7 bases; bases outside gene matches: 6. The germline CDR1 and CDR2 sequences are MGHRA and YSYEKL. The CDR3 DNA is TGCGCCAGCAGCCTGGGACTAGGAGAGAATGAGCAGTTCTTC. This sequence encodes CASSLGLGENEQFF.

This clone was found once. The V call is TRBV5-1, the J call TRBJ2-5, with 9 nucleotides matching TRBD2. The CDR3 covers 16 residues. Germline assignment: CDR1 SGHRS and CDR2 YFSETQ. V was pared by 4 bases and J by 5 bases, with 12 bases of the junction left unmatched. In DNA, the CDR3 is TGCGCCAGCAGCCCCTGGGCTAGCGGGGAGGGCGAGACCCAGTACTTC. Translating gives CASSPWASGEGETQYF.

The genes are TRBV4-3 and TRBJ2-7; 8 bases are shared with TRBD1. V lost 0 bases to trimming and J lost 2 bases; unmatched junction nucleotides: 9. Germline V gene sequence: CDR1 LGHNA, CDR2 YSLEER. The CDR3 spans 17 residues. CDR3 in DNA: TGCGCCAGCAGCCAAGATCTCAGGGGGCCATTGGCCTACGAGCAGTACTTC. This encodes CASSQDLRGPLAYEQYF.

The chain carries TRBV6-1 and TRBJ2-5, with D possibly called TRBD1 or TRBD2 (6 bases each). The length of the CDR3 is 14 residues. The germline V gene has CDR1 MNHNS and CDR2 SASEGT. Trimming removed 8 bases from V and 3 bases from J, with 16 bases in between. The CDR3, as DNA: TGTGCCAGCTCTGAAGGAAGGGGGGAAGAGACCCAGTACTTC. This translates into CASSEGRGEETQYF.

This clone was detected only once. This chain connects TRBV7-9 to TRBJ2-7; possible D gene TRBD2, 6 bases. Germline lookup yields CDR1 SEHNR and CDR2 FQNEAQ (reference sequence). The CDR3 has 15 amino acids. Trimming took off 1 base at V and 2 bases at J, with 12 bases between the two ends. CDR3 amino acids: CASSLEYGSPYEQYF. CDR3 bases: TGTGCCAGCAGCTTAGAATACGGGAGCCCCTACGAGCAGTACTTC.

The chain has TRBV4-1 and TRBJ1-2; TRBD1 matches at 9 bases. V lost 3 bases and J lost 3; bases outside the gene matches: 5. Germline V gene lookup returns CDR1 MGHRA and CDR2 YSYEKL. The CDR3 extends over 15 amino acids. The CDR3 DNA follows: TGCGCCAGCAGCCAGACAGGGGGATCTTACTATGGCTACACCTTC. Translating gives CASSQTGGSYYGYTF.

This chain links TRBV7-9 with TRBJ2-1; D remains unclear. Trimming shortened V by 3 bases and J by 9 bases, and 3 bases separated the two germline ends. The CDR3 has 10 amino acids. Per germline, CDR1 SEHNR and CDR2 FQNEAQ (reference sequence). Here the CDR3 DNA reads TGTGCCAGCAGCTTTGGTGAGCAGTTCTTC. Amino acid sequence: CASSFGEQFF.

The genes are TRBV4-2 and TRBJ2-1; D is unresolved. The germline V and J ends were trimmed by 0 bases and 7 bases, with 16 bases remaining between them. The length of the CDR3 is 16 residues. Germline V CDR1 and CDR2: LGHNA, YNFKEQ. CDR3 region: CASSQEPLSGSNEQFF. The CDR3 DNA is TGTGCCAGCAGCCAAGAACCCCTGTCCGGGTCGAATGAGCAGTTCTTC.

V is TRBV27 and J is TRBJ1-1; no clear D gene. The CDR3 totals 15 residues. V was clipped by 0 bases and J by 0 bases, with 8 bases between them. CDR1 MNHEY and CDR2 SMNVEV come from the germline V gene (reference sequence). This chain's CDR3 is CASSLSGRMNTEAFF. CDR3 nucleotides: TGTGCCAGCAGTTTATCCGGGCGAATGAACACTGAAGCTTTCTTT.

This chain joins TRBV28 and TRBJ1-5; D unclear. CDR3 length: 13 amino acids. V was trimmed by 2 bases and J by 6 bases, leaving 8 bases between them. The V gene's germline CDR1 is MDHEN and CDR2 SYDVKM. CDR3 DNA sequence: TGTGCCAGCAGTTTAAATGGGTTTCAGCCCCAGCATTTT. Its translation: CASSLNGFQPQHF.

The gene calls are TRBV18 and TRBJ2-5; D is possibly TRBD2 (6 bases). This CDR3 is 15 amino acids long. Between the trimmed V and J ends, which lost 8 bases and 1 base, there was a span of 17 bases. CDR1 KGHSH and CDR2 LQKENI come from the germline V gene. CDR3 residues: CASLRDFGGQETQYF. CDR3 DNA sequence: TGTGCCAGCCTTCGGGACTTCGGGGGCCAAGAGACCCAGTACTTC.

The chain combines TRBV19 with TRBJ2-7; TRBD1 is a possible D gene (6 bases). V dropped 2 bases and J dropped 5 bases, with 10 bases sitting between them. This CDR3 comprises 13 residues. CDR1 is LNHDA, CDR2 SQIVND, per germline (reference sequence). The CDR3 reads CASSITQGNEQYF. CDR3 nucleotide sequence: TGTGCCAGTAGTATAACGCAGGGGAACGAGCAGTACTTC.